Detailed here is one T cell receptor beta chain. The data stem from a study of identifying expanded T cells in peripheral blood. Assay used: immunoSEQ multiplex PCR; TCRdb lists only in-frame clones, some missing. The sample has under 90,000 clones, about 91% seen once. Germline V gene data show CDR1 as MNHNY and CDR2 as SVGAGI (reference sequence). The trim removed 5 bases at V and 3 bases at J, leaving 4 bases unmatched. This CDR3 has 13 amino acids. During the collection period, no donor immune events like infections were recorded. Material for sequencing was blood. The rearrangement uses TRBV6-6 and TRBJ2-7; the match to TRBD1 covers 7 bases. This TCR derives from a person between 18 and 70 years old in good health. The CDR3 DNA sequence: TGTGCCAGCAGTGATAGGGACAGCTACGAGCAGTACTTC. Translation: CASSDRDSYEQYF.